This T cell receptor (beta chain) was captured in a study of identical twins (dated by TCRdb to 2015 to 2016). Describing the broader study: To test whether fetal clonotypes persist, this study deep-sequenced TCR alpha and beta repertoires from monozygotic twins, from unrelated adults of various ages, and from cord blood. Replicate twin experiments were performed at different times using different library preparation protocols to rule out contamination. The full study reports these points: Out-of-frame TCR alpha sequences shared between twins showed an excess of low generation-probability sequences compared with coincidental sharing between unrelated individuals. In monozygotic twins, recombination models systematically underestimated out-of-frame TCR alpha sharing, but the models matched the sharing seen between unrelated individuals. Excess twin sharing in beta out-of-frame sequences was weaker because fewer shared sequences lowered the signal-to-noise ratio. Abundant cord blood beta clonotypes carried fewer insertions; young adult naive repertoires showed a weaker similar trend, while memory repertoires showed none. Zero-insertion analyses could be partly confounded by invariant T cells such as MAIT and iNKT, although diverse VJ usage argued against such confounding for most clonotypes. Because the same donors could not be followed over many years, the conclusions depended on cross-sectional statistical analysis.

All donors were healthy Caucasians. The method behind the library was 5' RACE. The run used an Illumina HiSeq 2000. Template switching introduced a universal primer binding site; the final cDNA contained a unique molecular identifier, enabling accurate counting of TCR cDNA molecules. Specific primers in the conserved constant-segment region were used to synthesize first-strand cDNA for the TCR alpha and beta chains. To control for contamination, each cDNA library was double barcoded with a SMART-Mk sample barcode plus Illumina barcodes. TruSeq adapter sequences, together with Illumina sample barcodes, were added in two successive PCR steps. The Illumina HiSeq platform was used with custom primers to sequence TCR alpha and beta cDNA libraries. The authors' analysis ran thus. MiGEC processed the raw reads to extract unique molecular identifiers, while MiXCR was used to determine the CDR3 positions. Recombination models were inferred per individual with the repgenHMM and IGoR tools using an EM algorithm. Shared clonotypes were analyzed with the tcR package in R, and sharing was normalized by the product of cloneset sizes. To study raw recombination without the effects of thymic and clonal selection, out-of-frame nonproductive sequences were analyzed. The public reads were run again by TCRdb, first through fastp at Q25 and then through MiXCR, and only productive beta chains were kept. CDR3 protein sequences are deduplicated, and each keeps its most common genes and DNA. The V and J calls follow TCRdb's processing rather than the paper's. The sample table holds around 1.7 million distinct CDR3 sequences, of which under 35% were seen once. The ten largest clones capture approximately 0.25% of the sample.

As regards this clonotype: The target of this receptor is not known. A much more abundant neighbour one base away suggests this may be a read error.

V is cut by 4 bases and J by 13 bases, and the space between the germline ends is 20 bases. Based on the germline V gene, the CDR1 and CDR2 sequences are SQVTM and ANQGSEA. Including the terminal cysteine and phenylalanine, the CDR3 comprises 13 residues. The entry retains the CDR3 DNA only, 39 bases that are in frame from base 1. The V and J genes are TRBV29-1 and TRBJ2-1; TRBD1 is possibly the D segment (5 matching bases). The source of this sequence is a newborn girl in good health. The sequencing sample was made of cord blood. The bases are TGCAGCGTTGCCAGGGTCGCCAAAGAGACCCAGTTCTTC. This gives the protein CSVARVAKETQFF.